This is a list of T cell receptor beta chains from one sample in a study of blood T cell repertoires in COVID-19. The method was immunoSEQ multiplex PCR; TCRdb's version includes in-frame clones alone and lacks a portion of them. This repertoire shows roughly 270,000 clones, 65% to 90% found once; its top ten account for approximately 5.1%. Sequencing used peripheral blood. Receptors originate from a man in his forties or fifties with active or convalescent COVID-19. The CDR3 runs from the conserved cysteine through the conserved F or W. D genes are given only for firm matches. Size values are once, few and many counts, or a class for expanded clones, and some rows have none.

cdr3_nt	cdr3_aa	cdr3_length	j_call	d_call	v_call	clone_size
TGTGCCAGCAGTACCCGAGGCCAGGGGGCGAGTGAGCAGTTCTTC	CASSTRGQGASEQFF	15	TRBJ2-1	TRBD1	TRBV6-6	NA
TGCGCCAGCAGTCGGGAGGACCCTAGCACAGATACGCAGTATTTT	CASSREDPSTDTQYF	15	TRBJ2-3	TRBD2	TRBV5-1	NA
TGTGCCTGGAGTTTCGGGACTAGCGGCCCAAACACCGGGGAGCTGTTTTTT	CAWSFGTSGPNTGELFF	17	TRBJ2-2	TRBD2	TRBV30	NA
TGTGCCAGTAGAAGGGTTCCAGGGGCTAACGGCTACACCTTC	CASRRVPGANGYTF	14	TRBJ1-2	NA	TRBV19	few
TGTGCCAGCAGTTTATCCCCACACGGGGAGGGCTACACCTTC	CASSLSPHGEGYTF	14	TRBJ1-2	NA	TRBV27	NA
TGTGCCAGCAGCGCATTACAGGGGTCTTATAATTCACCCCTCCACTTT	CASSALQGSYNSPLHF	16	TRBJ1-6	TRBD1	TRBV9	NA
TGTGCCAGTACCCAGGGGTATGGCTACACCTTC	CASTQGYGYTF	11	TRBJ1-2	NA	TRBV19	few
TGTGCCAGCAGTGGCGGGGGCGGTGGAAGCACAGATACGCAGTATTTT	CASSGGGGGSTDTQYF	16	TRBJ2-3	NA	TRBV28	NA
TGTGCCAGCGGACTTACGAAGCGTGAGCAGTTCTTC	CASGLTKREQFF	12	TRBJ2-1	NA	TRBV27	NA
TGTGCCAGCGGATCCAATAGCGGGAGGGCAGATACGCAGTATTTT	CASGSNSGRADTQYF	15	TRBJ2-3	TRBD2	TRBV2	NA
TGTGCCAGCAGCCGACGGTTTGGGGGGACGGGGGAAGAGACCCAGTACTTC	CASSRRFGGTGEETQYF	17	TRBJ2-5	NA	TRBV5-4	NA